Listed below are T cell receptor beta chains from one sample, sequenced in a study of cytomegalovirus exposure and HLA in healthy donors. Assay used: immunoSEQ multiplex PCR; TCRdb lists only in-frame clones, some missing. The sample includes more than 95,000 clones, 65% to 80% of them seen just once. What was sequenced was PBMCs. Every receptor here comes from a woman aged 70-85 years in good health and CMV-seropositive. Both conserved end residues are part of each CDR3. D genes are given only for firm matches. Clone size is given for some rows only: seen once, a few or many times, or a class if the clone is expanded.

NA | NA | TRBJ2-3 | TRBV27 | CASSLYRDTDTQYF | TGTGCCAGCAGTTTATACCGGGACACAGATACGCAGTATTTT
NA | NA | TRBJ2-7 | TRBV7-2 | CASSWTEFSYEQYF | TGTGCCAGCAGCTGGACAGAGTTCTCCTACGAGCAGTACTTC
TRBD1 | NA | TRBJ1-5 | TRBV19 | CASRTGQGGQPQHF | TGTGCCAGTAGGACGGGACAGGGAGGGCAGCCCCAGCATTTT
NA | NA | TRBJ2-1 | TRBV14 | CASSPNLELKNEQFF | TGTGCCAGCAGCCCAAATCTAGAGCTGAAGAATGAGCAGTTCTTC
NA | NA | TRBJ2-5 | TRBV7-9 | CASSPGRETQYF | TGTGCCAGCAGCCCAGGGAGGGAGACCCAGTACTTC
NA | NA | TRBJ2-3 | TRBV29-1 | CSVEGRKSTDTQYF | TGCAGCGTTGAGGGGCGTAAGAGCACAGATACGCAGTATTTT
TRBD2 | NA | TRBJ2-7 | TRBV7-2 | CASRRKGTSGGAVSYEQYF | TGTGCCAGCAGGAGAAAAGGGACTAGCGGGGGTGCCGTCTCCTACGAGCAGTACTTC
NA | NA | TRBJ2-1 | TRBV5-4 | CASSLVRGGVVNEQFF | TGTGCCAGCAGCTTGGTGAGGGGGGGTGTCGTCAATGAGCAGTTCTTC
TRBD2 | NA | TRBJ2-7 | TRBV27 | CASSSRPSGLYEQYF | TGTGCCAGCAGTTCAAGGCCTAGCGGTTTGTACGAGCAGTACTTC
NA | NA | TRBJ2-6 | TRBV7-3 | CASSPQVLTSGANVLTF | TGTGCCAGCAGCCCCCAGGTTTTGACCTCTGGGGCCAACGTCCTGACTTTC
TRBD1 | NA | TRBJ1-1 | TRBV19 | CAARGDRGRNTEAFF | TGTGCCGCTAGGGGGGACAGGGGCCGGAACACTGAAGCTTTCTTT
NA | NA | TRBJ2-5 | TRBV2 | CASSESREETQYF | TGTGCCAGCAGTGAATCCCGGGAAGAGACCCAGTACTTC
TRBD1 | NA | TRBJ2-5 | TRBV2 | CASTGTGGRETQYF | TGTGCCAGCACAGGGACAGGGGGGAGGGAGACCCAGTACTTC
NA | NA | TRBJ1-1 | TRBV27 | CASSDPGMGYTEAFF | TGTGCCAGCAGTGATCCAGGAATGGGTTACACTGAAGCTTTCTTT
NA | NA | TRBJ2-1 | TRBV20-1 | CSASVFNEQFF | TGCAGTGCTAGCGTGTTCAATGAGCAGTTCTTC
TRBD1 | NA | TRBJ2-7 | TRBV29-1 | CSVDGRTGKAYEQYF | TGCAGCGTTGACGGTCGGACAGGGAAGGCCTACGAGCAGTACTTC
TRBD2 | NA | TRBJ2-7 | TRBV7-2 | CASSGQGIPGLAGGYEQYF | TGTGCCAGCAGCGGCCAGGGGATTCCAGGACTAGCGGGAGGGTACGAGCAGTACTTC
NA | once | TRBJ1-2 | TRBV7-8 | CASSSQLRDYGYTF | TGTGCCAGCAGCTCTCAGTTGAGGGACTATGGCTACACCTTC
TRBD1 | once | TRBJ1-2 | TRBV25-1 | CASSDRQGSYGYTF | TGTGCCAGCAGTGACAGACAGGGGAGTTATGGCTACACCTTC
TRBD1 | NA | TRBJ1-2 | TRBV28 | CASSLPTGGKGLRYGYTF | TGTGCCAGCAGTTTACCGACAGGGGGAAAGGGCCTACGATATGGCTACACCTTC
TRBD2 | NA | TRBJ2-1 | TRBV6-5 | CASTTSGRVNEQFF | TGTGCCAGCACAACTAGCGGGAGGGTCAATGAGCAGTTCTTC
TRBD1 | NA | TRBJ1-2 | TRBV5-4 | CASSLGQGAYGYTF | TGTGCCAGCAGCTTGGGACAGGGAGCCTATGGCTACACCTTC
TRBD1 | NA | TRBJ2-5 | TRBV5-4 | CASSLTQGEETQYF | TGTGCCAGCAGCTTGACACAGGGGGAAGAGACCCAGTACTTC
TRBD2 | few | TRBJ2-7 | TRBV5-1 | CASSLSLRGLANSYEQYF | TGCGCCAGCAGCTTGAGCCTCAGGGGACTAGCGAATAGCTACGAGCAGTACTTC
NA | NA | TRBJ1-2 | TRBV6-6 | CASSLQVIMVGYTF | TGTGCCAGCAGCTTACAGGTGATTATGGTTGGCTACACCTTC
NA | NA | TRBJ2-1 | TRBV6-5 | CASSKLDNEQFF | TGTGCCAGCAGCAAGCTGGACAATGAGCAGTTCTTC
NA | NA | TRBJ2-2 | TRBV2 | CASRGRTGELFF | TGTGCCAGCAGGGGGAGGACCGGGGAGCTGTTTTTT
NA | NA | TRBJ2-1 | TRBV28 | CASRPRRRAGEQFF | TGTGCCAGCAGACCCCGCCGGAGGGCTGGGGAGCAGTTCTTC
NA | NA | TRBJ2-7 | TRBV25-1 | CASSRDSIYEQYF | TGTGCCAGCAGCAGGGACTCCATCTACGAGCAGTACTTC
NA | NA | TRBJ1-6 | TRBV30 | CAWRRSPYNSPLHF | TGTGCCTGGCGGAGGAGCCCTTATAATTCACCCCTCCACTTT
TRBD2 | NA | TRBJ2-3 | TRBV7-7 | CASSPSGATDTQYF | TGTGCTAGCAGCCCTAGCGGGGCTACAGATACGCAGTATTTT
NA | NA | TRBJ1-6 | TRBV21-1 | CASSNQNSPLHF | TGTGCCAGCAGCAACCAGAATTCACCCCTCCACTTT
NA | NA | TRBJ1-3 | TRBV7-8 | CASSSRKGAEGNTIYF | TGTGCCAGCAGCTCCAGGAAAGGGGCAGAAGGAAACACCATATATTTT
TRBD1 | NA | TRBJ2-7 | TRBV19 | CASSRDRGTYEQYF | TGTGCCAGTAGCCGGGACAGGGGGACCTACGAGCAGTACTTC
NA | few | TRBJ2-7 | TRBV21-1 | CASSKDQGREGTLVTYEQYF | TGTGCCAGCAGCAAAGACCAGGGTAGGGAGGGAACCCTAGTCACCTACGAGCAGTACTTC
NA | NA | TRBJ1-4 | TRBV6-5 | CASSYSGAQGEKLFF | TGTGCCAGCAGTTACTCGGGGGCTCAGGGTGAAAAACTGTTTTTT
NA | NA | TRBJ2-1 | TRBV6-1 | CASSDLYEQFF | TGTGCCAGCAGTGACCTCTATGAGCAGTTCTTC
TRBD1 | NA | TRBJ2-4 | TRBV27 | CASSDRTGPMAFSKNIQYF | TGTGCCAGCAGTGACAGGACAGGGCCTATGGCCTTTTCCAAAAACATTCAGTACTTC
TRBD2 | once | TRBJ2-1 | TRBV28 | CASSFLGGSGQMTQFF | TGTGCCAGCAGTTTTCTGGGCGGGAGTGGGCAAATGACGCAGTTCTTC
TRBD1 | NA | TRBJ2-1 | TRBV6-4 | CASSDSGGGPNEQFF | TGTGCCAGCAGTGACTCAGGGGGCGGCCCTAATGAGCAGTTCTTC
NA | once | TRBJ2-3 | TRBV9 | CASSAADTQYF | TGTGCCAGCAGCGCCGCAGATACGCAGTATTTT
NA | NA | TRBJ2-5 | TRBV10-2 | CASSDRRTPQETQYF | TGCGCCAGCAGTGATCGCCGGACACCCCAAGAGACCCAGTACTTC
NA | NA | TRBJ2-3 | TRBV4-2 | CASSQDAALGVDTQYF | TGTGCCAGCAGCCAAGACGCGGCTTTAGGGGTAGATACGCAGTATTTT
NA | once | TRBJ2-3 | TRBV4-3 | CASSQDGPGSSDTQYF | TGCGCCAGCAGCCAAGACGGACCAGGGTCGTCAGATACGCAGTATTTT
NA | few | TRBJ1-6 | TRBV5-8 | CASSLETGRGSPLHF | TGTGCCAGCAGCTTGGAGACAGGCCGTGGATCACCCCTCCACTTT
NA | once | TRBJ2-7 | TRBV7-9 | CASSLVRQGGYEQYF | TGTGCCAGCAGCTTAGTAAGACAGGGAGGTTACGAGCAGTACTTC
NA | NA | TRBJ2-1 | TRBV11-2 | CASGVGPNNEQFF | TGTGCCAGCGGCGTGGGCCCTAACAATGAGCAGTTCTTC
NA | NA | TRBJ1-1 | TRBV5-1 | CASSLAGIRQAAEAFF | TGCGCCAGCAGCTTGGCCGGGATCAGGCAGGCCGCTGAAGCTTTCTTT
TRBD2 | few | TRBJ2-2 | TRBV5-1 | CASSLRLAANTGELFF | TGCGCCAGCAGCCTTCGACTAGCGGCCAACACCGGGGAGCTGTTTTTT
NA | NA | TRBJ2-3 | TRBV28 | CASSLSPVYAQYF | TGTGCCAGCAGTTTATCGCCGGTATATGCGCAGTATTTT
NA | few | TRBJ2-1 | TRBV11-3 | CASSLDGSYNEQFF | TGTGCCAGCAGCTTAGACGGGTCCTACAATGAGCAGTTCTTC
TRBD2 | NA | TRBJ2-7 | TRBV18 | CASSPPLGEGGGEQYF | TGTGCCAGCTCACCACCGCTCGGGGAGGGCGGGGGCGAGCAGTACTTC
TRBD1 | NA | TRBJ1-1 | TRBV5-1 | CASSLNRGWSTEAFF | TGCGCCAGCAGCTTGAACAGGGGTTGGAGCACTGAAGCTTTCTTT
NA | NA | TRBJ2-7 | TRBV6-1 | CASSATASGTTGEQYF | TGTGCCAGCAGTGCGACTGCAAGCGGGACAACTGGAGAGCAGTACTTC